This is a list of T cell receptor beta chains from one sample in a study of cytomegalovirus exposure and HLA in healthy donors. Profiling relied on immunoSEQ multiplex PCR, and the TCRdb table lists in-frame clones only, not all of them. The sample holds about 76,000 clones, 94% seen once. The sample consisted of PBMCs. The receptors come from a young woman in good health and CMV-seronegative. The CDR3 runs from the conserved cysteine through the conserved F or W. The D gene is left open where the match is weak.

CDR3: CAWRGGAGGRTDTQYF; V: TRBV30; D: TRBD2; J: TRBJ2-3
CDR3: CASSDRANTIYF; V: TRBV6-5; D: TRBD1; J: TRBJ1-3
CDR3: CASSPGHASGANVLTF; V: TRBV11-3; D: NA; J: TRBJ2-6
CDR3: CASSLDGHRSYEQYF; V: TRBV11-1; D: NA; J: TRBJ2-7
CDR3: CASSPTAGRPYEQYF; V: TRBV7-6; D: NA; J: TRBJ2-7
CDR3: CASSVDRGFSYEQYF; V: TRBV9; D: NA; J: TRBJ2-7
CDR3: CASSAPNTGELFF; V: TRBV10-2; D: NA; J: TRBJ2-2
CDR3: CASSQEEGSPLHF; V: TRBV4-1; D: NA; J: TRBJ1-6
CDR3: CATSRDSTGYGYTF; V: TRBV15; D: NA; J: TRBJ1-2
CDR3: CASSYSEGYEQYF; V: TRBV6-5; D: NA; J: TRBJ2-7
CDR3: CAISYSSGGSYEQYF; V: TRBV10-3; D: TRBD2; J: TRBJ2-7
CDR3: CASSQYSGGPGETQYF; V: TRBV4-3; D: TRBD2; J: TRBJ2-5
CDR3: CASSFGARNEQFF; V: TRBV11-2; D: NA; J: TRBJ2-1
CDR3: CASSYKASGGSFGETQYF; V: TRBV7-2; D: TRBD2; J: TRBJ2-5
CDR3: CASSYPGRSTEAFF; V: TRBV6-5; D: NA; J: TRBJ1-1
CDR3: CASRLTGGNTEAFF; V: TRBV6-1; D: TRBD1; J: TRBJ1-1
CDR3: CASSPEGAGGEQYF; V: TRBV6-4; D: TRBD1; J: TRBJ2-7
CDR3: CASSSGRGYNQPQHF; V: TRBV5-1; D: NA; J: TRBJ1-5
CDR3: CAWSTWRSGYTF; V: TRBV30; D: NA; J: TRBJ1-2
CDR3: CASSLTGLDYTF; V: TRBV7-6; D: NA; J: TRBJ1-2
CDR3: CASSPIPSAQETQYF; V: TRBV18; D: NA; J: TRBJ2-5
CDR3: CASSIRINQPQHF; V: TRBV7-6; D: NA; J: TRBJ1-5
CDR3: CASSLSGTGNEQFF; V: TRBV9; D: TRBD1; J: TRBJ2-1
CDR3: CASSLVRNTNGYTF; V: TRBV11-2; D: NA; J: TRBJ1-2
CDR3: CASSSPRGGGTEAFF; V: TRBV27; D: NA; J: TRBJ1-1
CDR3: CASSLWGGMSGNIQYF; V: TRBV7-9; D: TRBD2; J: TRBJ2-4
CDR3: CASSQDIFADTQYF; V: TRBV14; D: NA; J: TRBJ2-3
CDR3: CASSEQGKQPQHF; V: TRBV6-5; D: NA; J: TRBJ1-5